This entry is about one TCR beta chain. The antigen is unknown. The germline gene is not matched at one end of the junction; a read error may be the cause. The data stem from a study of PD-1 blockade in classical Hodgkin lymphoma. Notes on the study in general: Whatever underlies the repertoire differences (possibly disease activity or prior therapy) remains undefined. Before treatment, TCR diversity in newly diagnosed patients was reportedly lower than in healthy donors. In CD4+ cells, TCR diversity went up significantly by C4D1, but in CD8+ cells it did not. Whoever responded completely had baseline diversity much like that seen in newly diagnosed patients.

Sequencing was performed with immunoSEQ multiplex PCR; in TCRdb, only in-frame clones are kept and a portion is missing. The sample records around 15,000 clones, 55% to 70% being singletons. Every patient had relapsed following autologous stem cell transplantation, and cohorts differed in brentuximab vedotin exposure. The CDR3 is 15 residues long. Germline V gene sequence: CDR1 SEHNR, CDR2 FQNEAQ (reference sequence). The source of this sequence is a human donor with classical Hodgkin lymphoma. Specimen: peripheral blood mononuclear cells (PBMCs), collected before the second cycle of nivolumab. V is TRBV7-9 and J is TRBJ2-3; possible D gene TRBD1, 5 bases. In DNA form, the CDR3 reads TGTGCCAGCAGCTTGCCCAGGGTTCCTACAGACACGCAGTATTTT. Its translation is CASSLPRVPTDTQYF. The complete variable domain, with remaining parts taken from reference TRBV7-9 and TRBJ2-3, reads DTGVSQNPRHKITKRGQNVTFRCDPISEHNRLYWYRQTLGQGPEFLTYFQNEAQLEKSRLLSDRFSAERPKGSFSTLEIQRTEQGDSAMYLCASSLPRVPTDTQYFGPGTRLTVL.